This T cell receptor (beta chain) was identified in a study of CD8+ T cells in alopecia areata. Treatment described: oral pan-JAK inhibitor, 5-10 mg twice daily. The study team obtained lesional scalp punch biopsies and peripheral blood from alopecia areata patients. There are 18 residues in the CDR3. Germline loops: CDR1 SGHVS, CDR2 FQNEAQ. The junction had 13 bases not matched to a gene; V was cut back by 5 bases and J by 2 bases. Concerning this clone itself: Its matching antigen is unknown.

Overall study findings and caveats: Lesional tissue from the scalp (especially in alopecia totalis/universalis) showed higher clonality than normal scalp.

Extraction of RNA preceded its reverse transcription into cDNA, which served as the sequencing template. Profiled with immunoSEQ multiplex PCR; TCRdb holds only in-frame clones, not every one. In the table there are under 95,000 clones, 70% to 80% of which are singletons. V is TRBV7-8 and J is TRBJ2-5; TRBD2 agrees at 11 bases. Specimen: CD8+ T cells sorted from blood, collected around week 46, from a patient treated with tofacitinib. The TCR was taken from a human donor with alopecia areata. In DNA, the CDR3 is TGTGCCAGCAGCCCCCCCGGGAGTAGCGGGGGGGCTCAAGAGACCCAGTACTTC. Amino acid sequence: CASSPPGSSGGAQETQYF.